This T cell receptor (beta chain) was sequenced for a study of OX40 agonist ivuxolimab in advanced cancers. About the study: The patients got ivuxolimab, which is an agonistic anti-OX40 (CD134) antibody. Allowance was made for prior anti-PD-1, anti-PD-L1 or anti-CTLA-4 therapy, and roughly 40% had some.

The method was immunoSEQ multiplex PCR; TCRdb's version includes in-frame clones alone and lacks a portion of them. The repertoire holds 90,000 to 120,000 clones, with 90% as singletons. This specimen consisted of CD4+ or CD8+ T cells sorted from blood, obtained in a trial of the OX40 agonist ivuxolimab. The receptor comes from an adult with an advanced solid tumor such as melanoma, head and neck, liver or kidney cancer.

The chain's CDR3 is CASSSDRHQPQHF. In nucleotides, the CDR3 is TGTGCCAGCTCATCGGACAGGCATCAGCCCCAGCATTTT. The J gene is TRBJ1-5, the V gene TRBV18; 7 positions match TRBD1. V shed 5 bases and J 5 bases; nucleotides not matched to a gene: 3. Per the germline V gene, CDR1 is KGHSH and CDR2 is LQKENI. There are 13 residues in the CDR3.